This T cell receptor beta chain was captured in a study of blood T cell repertoires in COVID-19. Germline CDR1 and CDR2: SGHRS and YFSETQ. Trimming pared 4 bases from V and 16 bases from J, leaving 18 bases between. There are 12 residues in the CDR3. Clones were sequenced by immunoSEQ multiplex PCR, and TCRdb holds only the in-frame ones, with some missing. The sample contains 300,000 to 400,000 clones, 87% of which appear only once. V and J are TRBV5-1 and TRBJ2-1; D might be TRBD2 (5 bases). Sequencing used peripheral blood. The receptor comes from a woman aged 45-60 years with COVID-19, enrolled during active disease. The CDR3 here is CASSDPGGFRFF. Written as DNA, the CDR3 is TGCGCCAGCAGCGACCCAGGAGGATTCCGCTTCTTC.